The rows below give T cell receptor beta chains drawn from one sample of a study of OX40 agonist ivuxolimab in advanced cancers. Data came from immunoSEQ multiplex PCR; TCRdb stores just in-frame clones and leaves some out. This sample has 70,000 or so clones; 80% occur once, and the top ten carry 2% to 2.5%. The material sequenced was CD4+ or CD8+ T cells sorted from blood, taken in a trial of the OX40 agonist ivuxolimab. These receptors all stem from an adult with an advanced solid tumor such as melanoma, head and neck, liver or kidney cancer. Each CDR3 is given with its conserved first and last residue. A D gene is named only where the DNA matches it firmly. Size tells how often a clone was seen (once, few, many) or the class of an expanded clone, and some rows leave it out.

j_call d_call clone_size v_call cdr3_aa cdr3_nt
TRBJ2-1 TRBD1 once TRBV18 CASSHEETGGSLNEQFF TGTGCCAGCTCACACGAAGAGACAGGGGGCAGTTTAAATGAGCAGTTCTTC
TRBJ2-3 NA NA TRBV28 CASSLNTDTQYF TGTGCCAGCAGTCTAAACACAGATACGCAGTATTTT
TRBJ2-5 NA NA TRBV6-5 CASSRPTVETQYF TGTGCCAGCAGCCGCCCGACGGTGGAGACCCAGTACTTC
TRBJ2-3 NA once TRBV11-3 CASSPHPQGSSTDTQYF TGTGCCAGCAGCCCCCACCCTCAGGGATCTAGCACAGATACGCAGTATTTT
TRBJ1-5 NA few TRBV28 CASRPQTQPQHF TGTGCCAGCAGACCCCAAACCCAGCCCCAGCATTTT
TRBJ1-3 NA NA TRBV6-5 CASSLRPGNTIYF TGTGCCAGCAGCCTTCGCCCTGGAAACACCATATATTTT
TRBJ2-6 NA NA TRBV5-1 CASSPGPIISGANVLTF TGCGCCAGCAGCCCGGGGCCTATCATCTCTGGGGCCAACGTCCTGACTTTC
TRBJ1-1 NA NA TRBV2 CASSEPGTTMKAFF TGTGCCAGCAGTGAGCCCGGGACGACCATGAAAGCTTTCTTT
TRBJ1-1 NA few TRBV28 CASSLQERGRRAFF TGTGCCAGCAGTTTGCAAGAAAGGGGCCGTCGGGCTTTCTTT
TRBJ1-5 NA NA TRBV19 CASSIAGAGQPQHF TGTGCCAGTAGTATAGCAGGGGCGGGTCAGCCCCAGCATTTT
TRBJ2-7 TRBD2 NA TRBV4-1 CASSPRLAGYTYEQYF TGCGCCAGCAGCCCGAGACTAGCGGGATACACCTACGAGCAGTACTTC
TRBJ2-2 TRBD1 NA TRBV27 CASSGTGRNTGELFF TGTGCCAGCAGCGGGACAGGGAGGAACACCGGGGAGCTGTTTTTT
TRBJ1-5 NA NA TRBV30 CAWSPPQGPGRISQPQHF TGTGCCTGGAGTCCTCCCCAGGGCCCGGGGAGAATCAGTCAGCCCCAGCATTTT
TRBJ1-2 NA once TRBV7-2 CASSLGQGAQEDYGYTF TGTGCCAGCAGCTTAGGGCAGGGAGCCCAAGAGGACTATGGCTACACCTTC
TRBJ2-7 TRBD2 NA TRBV4-1 CASSQALASGRGTYEQYF TGCGCCAGCAGCCAAGCTTTGGCTAGCGGGAGGGGAACCTACGAGCAGTACTTC
TRBJ1-5 NA NA TRBV28 CASSSGGRINQPQHF TGTGCCAGCAGTTCAGGTGGACGGATCAATCAGCCCCAGCATTTT
TRBJ2-3 NA NA TRBV10-1 CASGEAGTDTQYF TGCGCCAGCGGGGAGGCCGGGACAGATACGCAGTATTTT
TRBJ1-4 NA NA TRBV2 CASRATTTNEKLFF TGTGCCAGCAGGGCGACGACAACTAATGAAAAACTGTTTTTT
TRBJ1-5 NA few TRBV19 CASSPRPNQPQHF TGTGCCAGTAGTCCGAGACCGAATCAGCCCCAGCATTTT
TRBJ2-7 TRBD2 NA TRBV5-4 CASSSPSGGNEQYF TGTGCCAGCAGCTCTCCTTCGGGAGGCAACGAGCAGTACTTC
TRBJ1-5 NA NA TRBV4-1 CASSQEENPRGNQPQHF TGCGCCAGCAGCCAAGAAGAAAACCCCCGGGGCAATCAGCCCCAGCATTTT
TRBJ2-7 TRBD1 NA TRBV6-5 CASGSGTEASEQYF TGTGCCAGCGGCTCCGGGACAGAGGCCTCCGAGCAGTACTTC
TRBJ1-6 TRBD1 NA TRBV2 CASSEEGTGFWDSPLHF TGTGCCAGCAGTGAAGAAGGGACAGGGTTTTGGGATTCACCCCTCCACTTT
TRBJ1-1 NA NA TRBV9 CASSARGQASNTNTEAFF TGTGCCAGCAGCGCCCGTGGGCAGGCTTCGAATACGAACACTGAAGCTTTCTTT
TRBJ2-7 TRBD1 NA TRBV5-5 CASTTPGTGSYEQYF TGTGCCAGCACCACCCCCGGGACAGGGTCCTACGAGCAGTACTTC
TRBJ2-2 TRBD2 NA TRBV5-1 CASRGLAGTGELFF TGCGCCAGCAGAGGACTAGCTGGCACCGGGGAGCTGTTTTTT
TRBJ2-3 NA NA TRBV11-3 CASSLSVPGYGTDTQYF TGTGCCAGCAGCTTAAGCGTCCCCGGGTATGGCACAGATACGCAGTATTTT
TRBJ2-7 NA NA TRBV11-2 CASSFGDNYEQYF TGTGCCAGCAGCTTTGGGGACAACTACGAGCAGTACTTC
TRBJ2-5 NA NA TRBV7-2 CASSFFSEKETQYF TGTGCCAGCAGCTTCTTCAGCGAGAAAGAGACCCAGTACTTC
TRBJ1-2 TRBD1 NA TRBV10-3 CAISRDSYGYTF TGTGCCATCAGCCGGGACAGCTATGGCTACACCTTC
TRBJ2-1 TRBD2 NA TRBV9 CASSKRGGNADEQFF TGTGCCAGCAGCAAGCGGGGGGGCAACGCTGATGAGCAGTTCTTC
TRBJ2-2 TRBD1 NA TRBV5-6 CASSLRAGGTGELFF TGTGCCAGCAGCTTGCGGGCAGGGGGAACCGGGGAGCTGTTTTTT
TRBJ2-5 TRBD1 few TRBV5-6 CASSLGQGKTQYF TGTGCCAGCAGCTTGGGACAGGGAAAGACCCAGTACTTC
TRBJ2-3 NA NA TRBV7-9 CASSPPATDTQYF TGTGCCAGCAGCCCCCCGGCCACAGATACGCAGTATTTT
TRBJ2-5 TRBD2 NA TRBV30 CAWTSGTSGPGTQYF TGTGCCTGGACATCCGGGACTAGCGGTCCTGGGACCCAGTACTTC
TRBJ2-3 TRBD2 NA TRBV28 CASSSPRRGRLADTQYF TGTGCCAGCAGTTCCCCCAGGCGCGGGAGACTAGCAGATACGCAGTATTTT
TRBJ1-5 TRBD1 NA TRBV4-2 CASSQGVKTGAKFFNQPQHF TGTGCCAGCAGCCAAGGGGTTAAGACAGGGGCGAAGTTTTTCAATCAGCCCCAGCATTTT
TRBJ2-1 TRBD2 NA TRBV11-2 CASSTYPTSGSGNEQFF TGTGCCAGCAGCACCTACCCGACTAGCGGGAGCGGGAATGAGCAGTTCTTC
TRBJ1-1 NA NA TRBV19 CASSIVSGRGGVTEAFF TGTGCCAGTAGTATCGTTTCGGGCCGCGGGGGAGTCACTGAAGCTTTCTTT